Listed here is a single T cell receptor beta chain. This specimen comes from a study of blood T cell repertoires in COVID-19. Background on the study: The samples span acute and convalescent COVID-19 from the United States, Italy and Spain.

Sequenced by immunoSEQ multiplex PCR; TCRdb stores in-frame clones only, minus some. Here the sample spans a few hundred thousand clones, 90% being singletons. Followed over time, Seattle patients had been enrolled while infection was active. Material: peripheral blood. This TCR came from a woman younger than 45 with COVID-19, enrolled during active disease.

The CDR3 nucleotides read TGTGCCACCAGCATTAGCAGGACAGGGAGTGAAAAACTGTTTTTT. It codes for CATSISRTGSEKLFF. This rearrangement joins TRBV15 to TRBJ1-4; 8 bases agree with TRBD1. The V segment lost 4 bases and the J segment 7 bases; nucleotides outside the gene matches: 8. The CDR3 spans 15 residues. CDR1 and CDR2 from the germline V gene are LNHNV and YYDKDF (reference sequence).